Below, 9 T cell receptor beta chains from the same sample are listed, as sequenced in a study of identical twins. TCRdb re-called the 5' RACE reads with MiXCR, one entry per CDR3 protein. Among roughly 1,500,000 distinct CDR3 sequences listed, more than 30% were seen once. Sequencing used cord blood. The receptors derive from a newborn girl in good health.

V usage is TRBV7-8 and J usage is TRBJ2-3; D unclear. The V and J ends lost 1 base and 0 bases respectively, with 8 bases between them. The CDR3 runs to 15 residues. In germline, CDR1 is SGHVS, CDR2 FQNEAQ. CDR3 coding DNA: TGTGCCAGCAGCTTAGTAGGGATCAGCACAGATACGCAGTATTTT. This sequence encodes CASSLVGISTDTQYF.

This clonotype came up a few times. The V and J genes are TRBV5-6 and TRBJ2-7; 7 nucleotides match TRBD1. Germline V gives CDR1 SGHDT, CDR2 YYEEEE. This CDR3 has 15 amino acids. Losses at the gene ends were 3 bases for V and 2 bases for J; bases not matched to a gene: 8. The CDR3 reads CASSYWTGLPYEQYF. The CDR3 region has the DNA TGTGCCAGCAGCTATTGGACAGGCCTCCCCTACGAGCAGTACTTC.

V is TRBV29-1 and J is TRBJ2-1; 7 nucleotides line up with TRBD2. The CDR3 consists of 13 residues. V shed 4 bases and J 8 bases; nucleotides not matched to a gene: 8. Germline V lookup: CDR1 SQVTM, CDR2 ANQGSEA. The CDR3 coding sequence is TGCAGCGTTGCTGTGACTAGCATCGATGAGCAGTTCTTC. It yields the protein CSVAVTSIDEQFF.

This clonotype appeared many times. The V call is TRBV27, the J call TRBJ1-2; 9 positions match TRBD1. The CDR3 length is 15 residues. The germline V gene encodes CDR1 MNHEY and CDR2 SMNVEV (reference sequence). J gave up 6 bases and V 4 bases, and 9 bases lay outside the gene matches. The CDR3 loop is CASSSGTGRRNGYTF. The CDR3 nucleotides read TGTGCCAGCAGTTCGGGGACAGGGAGGAGGAATGGCTACACCTTC.

J is TRBJ2-5 and V is TRBV12-3 or TRBV12-4; TRBD2 might be the D (6 bases). V was clipped by 3 bases and J by 13 bases, with 15 bases between them. The CDR3 is 12 residues long. In nucleotides, the CDR3 is TGTGCCAGCAGTTTGCGGGGCTATGAGCTGTACTTC. Amino acids: CASSLRGYELYF.

The gene calls are TRBV2 and TRBJ1-2, with 8 bases fitting TRBD1. CDR3 length: 12 amino acids. Germline V CDR1 and CDR2: SNHLY, FYNNEI. V gave up 6 bases and J gave up 6 bases; unmatched junction bases: 3. The CDR3, as DNA: TGTGCCAGCAGAATGACAGGGGATGGCTACACCTTC. Amino acids: CASRMTGDGYTF.

The V call is TRBV6-1, the J call TRBJ2-1, with D maybe TRBD2 (6 bases). The V end lost 2 bases, the J end lost 0 bases, and 8 bases lay between the germline ends. The CDR3 sequence is 15 residues long. Germline V gives CDR1 MNHNS, CDR2 SASEGT. The CDR3 reads CASSEPGVSYNEQFF. CDR3 in DNA: TGTGCCAGCAGTGAACCGGGGGTCTCCTACAATGAGCAGTTCTTC.

Only a few counts were recorded for this clonotype. This sequence joins TRBV20-1 and TRBJ2-7; no clear D gene. The CDR3 runs 13 residues. The V and J ends lost 4 bases and 0 bases respectively, with 10 bases between them. The V gene's germline CDR1 is DFQATT and CDR2 SNEGSKA (reference sequence). Here the CDR3 DNA reads TGCAGTGCTACCGCCGACGACTCCTACGAGCAGTACTTC. It translates to CSATADDSYEQYF.

The chain couples TRBV15 to TRBJ1-6; a possible D gene is TRBD1 (5 bases). V shed 0 bases and J shed 6 bases, with 9 bases lying between them. The germline gives CDR1 LNHNV, CDR2 YYDKDF (reference sequence). The CDR3 runs to 15 residues. CDR3 sequence reads: CATSRDGGSNSPLHF. The CDR3 DNA sequence: TGTGCCACCAGCAGAGATGGGGGGAGTAATTCACCCCTCCACTTT.